These 10 T cell receptor beta chains were all obtained from the same sample, sequenced in a study of shared clonotypes between healthy human individuals. Generated by immunoSEQ multiplex PCR, the TCRdb table keeps only in-frame clones and is missing some. This table holds 550,000 to 800,000 clones, roughly 88% found once. Sample: memory CD8+ T cells from PBMCs. The subset was: CD45RO+ cells pooled with CCR7-negative TemRA cells. The receptor set was obtained from a man between 18 and 35 years old in good health. Some clones in this sample may be carry-over from other donors' samples.

The chain recombines TRBV5-1 with TRBJ2-1; D assignment may be TRBD1 or TRBD2 (5 bases each). V was shortened by 0 bases and J by 5 bases, with 9 bases between the two germline ends. CDR3 length: 14 residues. CDR1 SGHRS and CDR2 YFSETQ come from the germline V gene. The DNA for the CDR3 is TGCGCCAGCAGCTTGGAGGGACCGCACAATGAGCAGTTCTTC. Encoded protein: CASSLEGPHNEQFF.

Regarding this clone: One end of the junction varies from germline; a read error may be responsible. The V and J genes are TRBV5-3 and TRBJ2-7; no firm D call. TRBV5-3 falls under the ORF class, with uncertain function. The CDR3 length is 12 residues. This CDR3 is CARSWQDGPLGF. The CDR3 DNA reads TGTGCCAGAAGCTGGCAGGATGGGCCACTGGGGTTC.

This clone was counted between two and nine times. This chain links TRBV5-6 with TRBJ1-1, with D possibly matching TRBD1 (5 bases). Between the trimmed V and J ends, which lost 0 bases and 8 bases, there was a span of 8 bases. Germline V gene lookup returns CDR1 SGHDT and CDR2 YYEEEE. This CDR3 has 12 residues. CDR3 region: CASSLGRDEAFF. CDR3 nucleotide sequence: TGTGCCAGCAGCTTGGGACGGGACGAAGCTTTCTTT. The whole variable domain, filled in from reference TRBV5-6 and TRBJ1-1, reads DAGVTQSPTHLIKTRGQQVTLRCSPKSGHDTVSWYQQALGQGPQFIFQYYEEEERQRGNFPDRFSGHQFPNYSSELNVNALLLGDSALYLCASSLGRDEAFFGQGTRLTVV.

The CDR3 coding sequence is TGTGCCAGCAGCTCCGGGACAGGCGGGCAGTATTTT. Translated, it gives CASSSGTGGQYF. This sequence joins TRBV7-8 and TRBJ2-3; 8 bases fit TRBD1. The CDR3 is made up of 12 amino acids. The V and J ends lost 4 bases and 11 bases, in that order; junction bases with no gene match: 5. The germline gives CDR1 SGHVS, CDR2 FQNEAQ.

The chain has TRBV5-1 and TRBJ2-3; 7 bases are a match to TRBD2. Germline lookup yields CDR1 SGHRS and CDR2 YFSETQ. Germline trimming cut 0 bases from V and 6 bases from J; bases unmatched to any gene: 4. The CDR3 spans 14 residues. Written as DNA, the CDR3 is TGCGCCAGCAGCTTGGCAGCGGGATGGGATACGCAGTATTTT. It is translated as CASSLAAGWDTQYF.

This rearrangement joins TRBV27 to TRBJ2-1; the match to TRBD1 covers 9 bases. V lost 1 base and J lost 7; bases outside the gene matches: 5. CDR1 is MNHEY, CDR2 SMNVEV, per germline (reference sequence). The CDR3 totals 15 residues. This CDR3 is CASSLWGTGRNEQFF. CDR3 in DNA: TGTGCCAGCAGTTTATGGGGGACAGGGAGGAATGAGCAGTTCTTC.

A single count supports this clone. J is TRBJ2-1 and V is TRBV7-6; D is ambiguous. Germline loops: CDR1 SGHVS, CDR2 FNYEAQ. CDR3 length: 13 residues. The V gene lost 2 bases and the J gene lost 6 bases, with 8 bases spanning the gap. CDR3 sequence (DNA): TGTGCCAGCAGCTTAAATCTGGGCAATGAGCAGTTCTTC. Protein: CASSLNLGNEQFF.

V usage is TRBV11-2 and J usage is TRBJ2-7; TRBD2 agrees at 9 bases. V lost 5 bases, J lost 5 bases, and 7 bases stayed unmatched. The CDR3 consists of 14 residues. Germline values: CDR1 SGHAT, CDR2 FQNNGV. This CDR3 is CASSATTSGDEQYF. CDR3 DNA: TGTGCCAGCAGCGCCACGACTAGCGGCGACGAGCAGTACTTC.

The rearrangement joins TRBV5-6 to TRBJ2-7; 7 bases fit TRBD1. The CDR3 is 16 residues long. Germline V gives CDR1 SGHDT, CDR2 YYEEEE. The V gene end was trimmed by 0 bases and the J gene end by 1 base; junction bases not matched to a gene: 7. CDR3 protein: CASSLGPGQASYEQYF. The CDR3 nucleotides read TGTGCCAGCAGCTTGGGCCCTGGACAGGCTTCCTACGAGCAGTACTTC.

CDR3 DNA sequence: TGTGCCAGCAGGGCCAGGACAGGGGCCAATCAGCCCCAGCATTTT. This encodes CASRARTGANQPQHF. The chain recombines TRBV2 with TRBJ1-5, with 9 bases fitting TRBD1. V lost 6 bases to trimming and J lost 3 bases; unmatched junction nucleotides: 6. The CDR3 has 15 residues. Per germline, CDR1 SNHLY and CDR2 FYNNEI.